One sample yielded the 15 T cell receptor beta chains listed below, sequenced in a study of shared clonotypes between healthy human individuals. Naive CD8 cells lacked CD45RO, underwent positive selection for CCR7 and left out terminally differentiated effector memory CD45RA+ cells. The method was immunoSEQ multiplex PCR; TCRdb's version includes in-frame clones alone and lacks a portion of them. This table holds about 2.2 million clones, just over 90% found once. The sample consisted of naive CD8+ T cells from PBMCs. All receptors derive from a man between 18 and 35 years old in good health. Some clones in this sample may be carry-over from other donors' samples.

The chain is built from TRBV9 and TRBJ1-3; D unclear. Looked up from germline, CDR1 is SGDLS and CDR2 is YYNGEE. The CDR3 length is 17 residues. The V and J ends lost 4 bases and 2 bases respectively, with 19 bases between them. Here the CDR3 DNA reads TGTGCCAGCAGCCCTAACTCTGGTCCCGGACCTGGAAACACCATATATTTT. As protein: CASSPNSGPGPGNTIYF. The complete variable domain, with remaining parts taken from reference TRBV9 and TRBJ1-3, reads DSGVTQTPKHLITATGQRVTLRCSPRSGDLSVYWYQQSLDQGLQFLIQYYNGEERAKGNILERFSAQQFPDLHSELNLSSLELGDSALYFCASSPNSGPGPGNTIYFGEGSWLTVV.

This chain uses TRBV25-1 with TRBJ2-1; tentative D call: TRBD2 (6 bases). The CDR3 has 14 amino acids. Germline V gives CDR1 MGHDK, CDR2 SYGVNS. Trimming shortened V by 4 bases and J by 7 bases, and 14 bases separated the two germline ends. The CDR3 nucleotides are TGTGCCAGCAGTGCGGGGGAACTGGGGAATGAGCAGTTCTTC. Its protein is CASSAGELGNEQFF.

This sequence joins TRBV28 and TRBJ1-1; D remains ambiguous. The CDR3 loop spans 13 amino acids. The ends were cut back, 7 bases at V and 2 bases at J, with 11 bases in the middle. Germline assignment: CDR1 MDHEN and CDR2 SYDVKM. The DNA of the CDR3 is TGTGCCAGCACCCTACATATTAACACTGAAGCTTTCTTT. Encoded protein: CASTLHINTEAFF. Full variable domain (rest looked up from reference TRBV28 and TRBJ1-1): DVKVTQSSRYLVKRTGEKVFLECVQDMDHENMFWYRQDPGLGLRLIYFSYDVKMKEKGDIPEGYSVSREKKERFSLILESASTNQTSMYLCASTLHINTEAFFGQGTRLTVV.

The chain carries TRBV6-5 and TRBJ1-5; no clear D gene. CDR1 is MNHEY and CDR2 is SVGAGI in the germline V gene. V lost 0 bases, J lost 9 bases, and 9 bases lay in between. The CDR3 has 13 amino acids. CDR3 region: CASSYSRAGPQHF. Written as DNA, the CDR3 is TGTGCCAGCAGTTACTCGAGGGCAGGGCCCCAGCATTTT.

J is TRBJ2-7 and V is TRBV5-6, with unresolved D. This CDR3 has 11 amino acids. Per the germline V gene, CDR1 is SGHDT and CDR2 is YYEEEE. Trimming took off 3 bases at V and 6 bases at J, with 7 bases between the two ends. Here the CDR3 DNA reads TGTGCCAGCAGCTGGGCCGGCGAGCAGTACTTC. Translation gives CASSWAGEQYF.

This chain uses TRBV19 with TRBJ1-5; D is ambiguous. With 9 bases removed from V and 3 bases from J, the gap between germline ends came to 18 bases. The CDR3 contains 15 residues. CDR1 LNHDA and CDR2 SQIVND come from the germline V gene (reference sequence). The CDR3 DNA reads as TGTGCCAGCTCGACGGAACACCCTCTCAATCAGCCCCAGCATTTT. Its translation: CASSTEHPLNQPQHF.

The chain employs TRBV9 and TRBJ2-3, with D possibly TRBD2 on 6 matching bases. V dropped 0 bases and J dropped 0 bases, with 14 bases sitting between them. The CDR3 loop spans 17 amino acids. CDR1 and CDR2 from the germline V gene are SGDLS and YYNGEE. CDR3 amino acids: CASSVGAGRGSTDTQYF. In nucleotides, the CDR3 is TGTGCCAGCAGCGTAGGGGCCGGGAGAGGAAGCACAGATACGCAGTATTTT.

A single count supports this clone. V usage is TRBV7-9 and J usage is TRBJ2-5; unclear D gene. There are 13 residues in the CDR3. CDR1 and CDR2 from the germline V gene are SEHNR and FQNEAQ (reference sequence). V dropped 7 bases and J dropped 1 base, with 10 bases sitting between them. The CDR3 DNA reads as TGTGCCAGCACCGGTCTCGTCCAAGAGACCCAGTACTTC. As protein: CASTGLVQETQYF.

The chain has TRBV30 and TRBJ1-4; possibly TRBD1 for D (5 bases). Looked up from germline, CDR1 is GTSNPN and CDR2 is SVGIG (reference sequence). The CDR3 sequence is 15 residues long. The V and J ends lost 4 bases and 8 bases respectively, with 20 bases between them. CDR3: CAWMGTRRVKEKLFF. CDR3 coding DNA: TGTGCCTGGATGGGGACCAGACGGGTTAAGGAAAAACTGTTTTTT.

The rearrangement uses TRBV10-2 and TRBJ2-1; tentatively, D is TRBD1 (6 bases). This CDR3 contains 11 residues. Trimming cost V 2 bases and J 12 bases, with 8 bases left between them. The germline CDR1 and CDR2 sequences are WSHSY and SAAADI. The CDR3 protein is CASSEGTMQFF. In DNA form, the CDR3 reads TGCGCCAGCAGTGAGGGGACAATGCAGTTCTTC.

The V gene is TRBV9, the J gene TRBJ2-5; weak D call: TRBD2 (5 bases). V dropped 7 bases and J dropped 4 bases, with 14 bases sitting between them. CDR3 length: 13 residues. In germline, CDR1 is SGDLS, CDR2 YYNGEE. The CDR3 region is CASADGRGETQYF. CDR3 DNA sequence: TGTGCCAGCGCGGATGGGAGAGGAGAGACCCAGTACTTC.

The V gene is TRBV6-6, the J gene TRBJ2-1; D call uncertain. The germline V gene encodes CDR1 MNHNY and CDR2 SVGAGI (reference sequence). The germline V and J ends were trimmed by 6 bases and 7 bases, with 19 bases remaining between them. The length of the CDR3 is 15 residues. Here the CDR3 DNA reads TGTGCCAGCAGCCCGAACGGGCCAGTGGAAAATGAGCAGTTCTTC. It is translated as CASSPNGPVENEQFF.

The J gene is TRBJ1-1, the V gene TRBV7-8; 8 nucleotides align to TRBD1. In germline, CDR1 is SGHVS, CDR2 FQNEAQ. Trimming took 5 bases from V and 5 from J; bases not matched to a gene: 7. This CDR3 contains 14 residues. The CDR3 nucleotides are TGTGCCAGCAGCCCGGACAGGGTTTGGACTGAAGCTTTCTTT. Encoded protein: CASSPDRVWTEAFF.

The chain has TRBV7-9 and TRBJ2-2, with D unresolved. Germline loops: CDR1 SEHNR, CDR2 FQNEAQ (reference sequence). Trimming left V 2 bases short and J 1 base short, with 11 bases between. The CDR3 spans 16 residues. CDR3 amino acids: CASSLKGLLNTGELFF. CDR3 bases: TGTGCCAGCAGCTTAAAGGGCCTGCTGAACACCGGGGAGCTGTTTTTT.

The CDR3 DNA is TGTGCCAGCAGTTTAATGCTAGCGGGAGGACCAGATACGCAGTATTTT. It translates to CASSLMLAGGPDTQYF. This chain links TRBV27 with TRBJ2-3; 11 positions match TRBD2. Trimming cost V 2 bases and J 4 bases; bases outside gene matches: 5. CDR1 and CDR2 (germline): MNHEY, SMNVEV (reference sequence). CDR3 length: 16 residues.